This T cell receptor beta chain was profiled in a study of graft-versus-host responses after intestinal transplantation (dated by TCRdb to 2020 to 2023). For context, the study as a whole: Recipients received multivisceral, liver-intestinal, or isolated intestinal transplants. All recipients received anti-thymocyte globulin induction followed by maintenance tacrolimus and steroids for three to four years. Graft-versus-host and host-versus-graft alloreactive T cell clones were tracked in the graft, circulation and bone marrow after intestinal transplantation using bulk TCR-beta CDR3 sequencing. To identify alloreactive clones, pre-transplant mixed lymphocyte reaction products were sequenced and compared with unstimulated pre-transplant donor and recipient T cells. A cohort of some 24 intestinal transplant recipients, including one retransplant, was enrolled, and a few patients lacking pretransplant specimens were excluded. Donor T cell macrochimerism was defined as a peak of at least 4% donor T cells among recipient peripheral blood mononuclear cells. Instead of going to the commercial service, samples from three later patients were sequenced in-house on an Illumina MiSeq and processed with MiXCR.

The CDR3 runs 11 residues from the cysteine to the phenylalanine. The kept DNA is CDR3 alone, 33 bases in frame from the first base. V is shortened by 1 base, J by 7 bases, and the region joining them spans 2 bases. The germline V gene (reference sequence) yields LNHNV for CDR1 and YYDKDF for CDR2. Per the publication, the time point label means: cells obtained before transplantation from donor or recipient. CD3+CD4+ and CD3+CD8+ populations were FACS-sorted from unstimulated pre-transplant donor and recipient cells taken from spleen or lymph nodes. The library was made by the immunoSEQ multiplex PCR assay. For most patients, genomic DNA was isolated with the Qiagen DNeasy Blood and Tissue Kit and sent frozen to Adaptive Biotechnologies for TCR sequencing. For most patients, genomic DNA was subjected to high-throughput TCR-beta CDR3 sequencing by Adaptive Biotechnologies. The paper's processing steps were these. TCR sequencing data for some 19 patients were retrieved from Adaptive's ImmunoSEQ software; a few other patients were processed with MiXCR and VDJtools. To correct CD4 versus CD8 sorting errors, any sequence found in both subsets at a frequency ratio below 5:1 was removed. CDR3 nucleotide sequences shared between donor and recipient were removed because their origin could not be assigned. Alloreactive clones required at least 2-fold expansion over unstimulated cells and minimum CFSE-low frequency of 0.002% (template counts) or 0.001% (read counts). Mappable clones were those detected in sequenced pre-transplant spleen, lymph node, or MLR CFSE-low populations of the donor or recipient. Cumulative frequency of alloreactive clones was calculated as a percentage of all sequences weighted by copy number. Imported from immuneACCESS, the table was reduced by TCRdb to in-frame sequences with V and J called. These copies leave out some clones; in studies compared against another copy, an unresolved V gene accounts for under half, and the cause of the remainder is not known. From that table come the V and J calls and clone size; the DNA was used to work out D and trimming. For this sample there are over 90,000 clones; 93% appear just once. Of the sample, approximately 1% is held by the ten largest clones.

About this clone itself: The specificity of this receptor is unknown. No base qualities exist here, and no much larger clone lies one base off it.

General study outcomes and caveats: In the allografts of patients with donor T cell macrochimerism, GvH to HvG T cell clonal ratios were high. Early after transplant, declines in HvG clones were associated with peak levels of circulating GvH clones. Conclusions were limited by the relatively low number and heterogeneity of intestinal transplant patients. GvH clones turned up in recipient bone marrow, with some appearing earlier in ileal mucosa or blood, a pattern consistent with an intestinal mucosal origin.

The source material was unstimulated CD8+ T cells sorted from spleen or lymph node cells, sampled before intestinal transplant. This chain is built from TRBV15 and TRBJ2-1; the D segment cannot be called with confidence. The receptor comes from a human donor who received an intestinal transplant. The CDR3 reads as follows: CATSRGNEQFF. The nucleotide sequence reads TGTGCCACCAGCAGAGGAAATGAGCAGTTCTTC.